These 11 T cell receptor beta chains came from one sample sequenced in a study of blood T cells in healthy people across ages. A second 7 to 11 cycle PCR used barcoded and J-beta primers. TCRdb reprocessed the 5' RACE reads via MiXCR and lists one record per CDR3 protein. The repertoire holds about 770,000 distinct CDR3 sequences, with roughly 44% as singletons. The sequenced sample consisted of blood. These receptors all come from a man aged 60 to 75 in good health.

The chain has TRBV5-6 and TRBJ2-5; D is perhaps TRBD1 (5 bases). With the DNA end fitting TRBJ2-7 better, the J assignment may be wrong. The CDR3 runs 12 residues. CDR1 and CDR2 (germline): SGHDT, YYEEEE. The CDR3: CASSFREYEQYF. DNA for the CDR3: TGTGCCAGCAGCTTCAGGGAATACGAGCAGTACTTC.

This clonotype occurred a few times. This chain connects TRBV7-2 to TRBJ1-6, with TRBD1 matching over 8 bases. Per the germline V gene, CDR1 is SGHTA and CDR2 is FQGNSA. With 6 bases clipped from V and 10 bases from J, the junction kept 5 bases outside the gene matches. This CDR3 is 13 amino acids long. The DNA of the CDR3 is TGTGCCAGCAGGTGGACAGGGAGATCACCCCTCCACTTT. This translates into CASRWTGRSPLHF. Using reference TRBV7-2 and TRBJ1-6 for the parts outside the CDR3, the full variable domain is GAGVSQSPSNKVTEKGKDVELRCDPISGHTALYWYRQSLGQGLEFLIYFQGNSAPDKSGLPSDRFSAERTGGSVSTLTIQRTQQEDSAVYLCASRWTGRSPLHFGNGTRLTVT.

In the case of this clonotype: This may come from a read error, since a much larger clone is one base off. The chain joins TRBV25-1 to TRBJ1-2; a possible D gene is TRBD1 (6 bases). The ends were cut back, 6 bases at V and 4 bases at J, with 9 bases in the middle. Germline V gene lookup returns CDR1 MGHDK and CDR2 SYGVNS. The CDR3 loop spans 12 amino acids. The CDR3: CASRQGTYGYTF. The CDR3 DNA sequence: TGTGCCAGCAGACAGGGAACCTATGGCTACACCTTC.

The chain has TRBV6-5 and TRBJ2-1, with 8 bases that match TRBD2. Trimming at V came to 0 bases and at J to 3 bases, leaving 10 bases not matched to a gene. The CDR3 is made up of 18 amino acids. Germline CDR1 reads MNHEY; CDR2 reads SVGAGI. The CDR3 loop is CASSYSISAGGIYNEQFF. In DNA form, the CDR3 reads TGTGCCAGCAGTTACTCGATCTCCGCGGGGGGTATCTACAATGAGCAGTTCTTC.

This clonotype was observed once. This chain connects TRBV20-1 to TRBJ1-2; 8 bases agree with TRBD1. The CDR3 contains 14 residues. Germline lookup yields CDR1 DFQATT and CDR2 SNEGSKA (reference sequence). The V and J ends lost 0 bases and 5 bases, in that order; junction bases with no gene match: 5. CDR3 sequence: CSARDDRGAYGYTF. In DNA form, the CDR3 reads TGCAGTGCTAGAGATGACAGGGGCGCTTATGGCTACACCTTC.

In regard to this clonotype: The junction differs from germline at one of its ends, possibly a read error. As DNA, the CDR3 is TGTGCCGGCAGCTTAGATCCGGGGACTAACTATGGCTACACCTTC. It codes for CAGSLDPGTNYGYTF. The chain has TRBV7-9 and TRBJ1-2; D remains unclear. CDR1 SEHNR and CDR2 FQNEAQ come from the germline V gene (reference sequence). This CDR3 region has 15 residues.

As to this clonotype: This may be a read error: a much more frequent sequence differs by one nucleotide. The chain couples TRBV6-5 to TRBJ2-6; D might be TRBD2 (7 bases). V gave up 3 bases and J gave up 2 bases, with 11 bases separating them. Per germline, CDR1 MNHEY and CDR2 SVGAGI. The CDR3 is 16 residues long. The CDR3 DNA sequence: TGTGCCAGCAGTTATGGGGGGGCTGCTGGGGCCAACGTCCTGACTTTC. Its translation: CASSYGGAAGANVLTF.

The chain has TRBV5-6 and TRBJ2-4, with 8 nucleotides matching TRBD1. V lost 1 base and J lost 0; bases outside the gene matches: 9. Germline CDR1 SGHDT, CDR2 YYEEEE. The CDR3 consists of 18 residues. In nucleotides, the CDR3 is TGTGCCAGCAGCTTGCAGCTGCAGGGGGCCGAAGCCAAAAACATTCAGTACTTC. It yields the protein CASSLQLQGAEAKNIQYF. Supplemented by reference TRBV5-6 and TRBJ2-4, the full variable domain reads DAGVTQSPTHLIKTRGQQVTLRCSPKSGHDTVSWYQQALGQGPQFIFQYYEEEERQRGNFPDRFSGHQFPNYSSELNVNALLLGDSALYLCASSLQLQGAEAKNIQYFGAGTRLSVL.

Note on this clonotype: The junction differs from germline at one of its ends, possibly a read error. The rearrangement joins TRBV3-1 to TRBJ1-4; D not certain. The CDR3 loop spans 14 amino acids. Germline lookup yields CDR1 LGHDT and CDR2 YNNKEL (reference sequence). As DNA, the CDR3 is TGTACCAGCAGCCAAAGGATCGAAGGGGAAAAACTGTTTTTT. Translating it yields CTSSQRIEGEKLFF.

The chain joins TRBV29-1 to TRBJ1-2, with 7 bases that match TRBD1. The CDR3 has 12 residues. From germline, CDR1 is SQVTM and CDR2 ANQGSEA. V lost 4 bases and J lost 4; bases outside the gene matches: 3. The CDR3 DNA reads TGCAGCGTTGGAGCAGGGGGCTATGGCTACACCTTC. It specifies CSVGAGGYGYTF. Full variable domain (rest looked up from reference TRBV29-1 and TRBJ1-2): SAVISQKPSRDICQRGTSLTIQCQVDSQVTMMFWYRQQPGQSLTLIATANQGSEATYESGFVIDKFPISRPNLTFSTLTVSNMSPEDSSIYLCSVGAGGYGYTFGSGTRLTVV.

This clonotype was counted a few times. The chain joins TRBV5-1 to TRBJ1-1, with TRBD1 as a possible D gene (5 bases). From germline, CDR1 is SGHRS and CDR2 YFSETQ. The CDR3 consists of 13 residues. The V gene lost 4 bases and the J gene lost 5 bases, with 12 bases spanning the gap. The CDR3 DNA is TGCGCCAGCAGCCGGTTGGGGGGGACTGAAGCTTTCTTT. It yields the protein CASSRLGGTEAFF.